The rows below give T cell receptor beta chains drawn from one sample of a study of control samples from healthy donors and cancer patients. The protocol was immunoSEQ multiplex PCR, while the TCRdb copy is restricted to in-frame clones and leaves out a portion. Among 73,000 or so clones listed, roughly 87% were seen once. The sample was blood. These receptors came from a woman in her 50s in good health. The CDR3 runs from the conserved cysteine through the conserved F or W. A D gene is named only where the DNA matches it firmly. For some rows the clone size is stated as once, few or many, or as a class when expanded; others skip it.

v_gene	j_gene	abundance	d_gene	CDR3aa	CDR3nt
TRBV6-5	TRBJ1-2	-	TRBD1	CASSYLPRGRVGYTF	TGTGCCAGCAGTTATCTTCCCAGGGGGCGGGTTGGCTACACCTTC
TRBV7-9	TRBJ2-3	-	TRBD2	CASSFPLDGAGDPDTQYF	TGTGCCAGCAGCTTCCCTTTGGATGGAGCGGGAGACCCAGATACGCAGTATTTT
TRBV27	TRBJ2-7	-	TRBD1	CASSPRTGVTSGEQYF	TGTGCCAGCAGTCCCAGGACAGGGGTGACTTCGGGGGAGCAGTACTTC
TRBV5-1	TRBJ2-2	-	TRBD2	CASSLTGTSGANTGELFF	TGCGCCAGCAGCCTAACCGGGACTAGCGGCGCGAACACCGGGGAGCTGTTTTTT
TRBV7-9	TRBJ2-5	-	-	CASSPGQLQETQYF	TGTGCCAGCAGCCCTGGACAGTTACAAGAGACCCAGTACTTC
TRBV2	TRBJ1-1	-	-	CASRDRGRGSTEAFF	TGTGCCAGCAGGGACCGTGGGAGGGGCAGCACTGAAGCTTTCTTT
TRBV5-8	TRBJ2-1	-	-	CASSFLDEQFF	TGTGCCAGCAGCTTCTTAGATGAGCAGTTCTTC
TRBV5-1	TRBJ2-1	-	TRBD1	CASSLAGQGGYNEQFF	TGCGCCAGCAGCTTGGCCGGACAGGGAGGTTACAATGAGCAGTTCTTC
TRBV28	TRBJ2-3	-	TRBD2	CASSLSGLWEGTDTQYF	TGTGCCAGCAGTTTATCAGGACTCTGGGAGGGTACAGATACGCAGTATTTT
TRBV4-2	TRBJ2-1	once	-	CASSRDNEQFF	TGTGCCAGCAGCCGAGACAATGAGCAGTTCTTC
TRBV6-5	TRBJ1-1	-	-	CASSYSRQTEAFF	TGTGCCAGCAGTTACTCGAGACAGACTGAAGCTTTCTTT
TRBV7-9	TRBJ1-4	-	-	CASSGEKLFF	TGTGCCAGCAGCGGTGAAAAACTGTTTTTT
TRBV6-6	TRBJ2-3	-	-	CASSYSGTSTDTQYF	TGTGCCAGCAGCTATTCCGGGACTAGCACAGATACGCAGTATTTT
TRBV28	TRBJ2-7	-	-	CASSLKGYEQYF	TGTGCCAGCAGTTTAAAGGGGTACGAGCAGTACTTC
TRBV28	TRBJ1-6	-	-	CASSTILNSPLHF	TGTGCCAGCAGTACTATACTAAATTCACCCCTCCACTTT
TRBV6-5	TRBJ2-5	-	TRBD2	CASLGLAGTAQYF	TGTGCCAGCCTAGGACTAGCGGGTACGGCCCAGTACTTC
TRBV4-1	TRBJ1-1	few	TRBD1	CASSQGTGVNTEAFF	TGCGCCAGCAGCCAAGGCACAGGGGTGAACACTGAAGCTTTCTTT
TRBV6-5	TRBJ1-4	-	TRBD1	CASSLGWTGIQEKLFF	TGTGCCAGCAGTTTGGGTTGGACAGGCATCCAGGAAAAACTGTTTTTT
TRBV3-1/TRBV3-2	TRBJ2-2	once	-	CASSQGQASNTGELFF	TGTGCCAGCAGCCAAGGTCAGGCTAGTAACACCGGGGAGCTGTTTTTT
TRBV4-1	TRBJ1-5	-	TRBD1	CASSRQGWGNQPQHF	TGCGCCAGCAGCCGACAGGGTTGGGGCAATCAGCCCCAGCATTTT
TRBV6-1	TRBJ1-1	-	-	CASSEVRGNTEAFF	TGTGCCAGCAGTGAAGTAAGGGGTAACACTGAAGCTTTCTTT
TRBV11-1	TRBJ2-7	-	-	CASSLGDYEQYF	TGTGCCAGCAGCTTAGGCGACTACGAGCAGTACTTC
TRBV23-1	TRBJ1-5	-	-	CARGPQHF	TGCGCCAGAGGGCCCCAGCATTTT
TRBV29-1	TRBJ2-3	-	-	CSVEVGTDTQYF	TGCAGCGTTGAGGTGGGCACAGATACGCAGTATTTT
TRBV12-3/TRBV12-4	TRBJ1-6	-	-	CASGPNSPLHF	TGTGCCAGCGGCCCAAATTCACCCCTCCACTTT
TRBV3-1/TRBV3-2	TRBJ1-5	once	-	CASSQGYQPQHF	TGTGCCAGCAGCCAGGGTTATCAGCCCCAGCATTTT
TRBV29-1	TRBJ1-2	few	-	CSAKEGDGYTF	TGCAGCGCGAAAGAGGGTGATGGCTACACCTTC
TRBV7-9	TRBJ2-1	-	-	CASSLSLSNEQFF	TGTGCCAGCAGCCTCAGCCTCAGCAATGAGCAGTTCTTC
TRBV10-3	TRBJ2-1	-	TRBD1	CAISRGQNNEQFF	TGTGCCATCAGCCGGGGACAGAACAATGAGCAGTTCTTC
TRBV28	TRBJ2-2	-	-	CASSFSHSEGTGELFF	TGTGCCAGCAGTTTCAGTCACTCCGAGGGGACCGGGGAGCTGTTTTTT
TRBV2	TRBJ2-7	-	-	CASSVGRDHEQYF	TGTGCCAGCAGTGTAGGCAGGGACCACGAGCAGTACTTC
TRBV19	TRBJ1-1	-	-	CASAQTGMGNTEAFF	TGTGCCAGTGCGCAAACCGGGATGGGAAACACTGAAGCTTTCTTT
TRBV12-3/TRBV12-4	TRBJ2-5	-	-	CASSLGQGGTQYF	TGTGCCAGCAGTTTAGGGCAGGGAGGGACCCAGTACTTC
TRBV6-1	TRBJ2-7	-	TRBD2	CASSEAGFEQYF	TGTGCCAGCAGCGAAGCGGGATTTGAGCAGTACTTC
TRBV5-1	TRBJ1-2	-	-	CASSPPDRPASGYTF	TGCGCCAGCAGCCCCCCTGACAGGCCCGCGAGCGGCTACACCTTC
TRBV7-2	TRBJ2-5	-	-	CASSLTETQYF	TGTGCCAGCAGCTTAACAGAGACCCAGTACTTC
TRBV7-8	TRBJ2-7	-	TRBD2	CASSPLGRGNYEQYF	TGTGCCAGCAGCCCACTCGGGAGGGGGAACTACGAGCAGTACTTC
TRBV6-5	TRBJ1-3	-	-	CASSTAGSGNTIYF	TGTGCCAGCAGTACGGCAGGCTCTGGAAACACCATATATTTT
TRBV11-3	TRBJ1-1	-	-	CASSLVGYTEAFF	TGTGCCAGCAGCCTAGTGGGGTACACTGAAGCTTTCTTT
TRBV2	TRBJ2-7	-	TRBD2	CASGGVSYEQYF	TGTGCCAGCGGGGGGGTCTCCTACGAGCAGTACTTC
TRBV6-6	TRBJ2-5	-	TRBD2	CASSPRTSGSFETQYF	TGTGCCAGCAGCCCTCGGACTAGCGGGAGTTTTGAGACCCAGTACTTC
TRBV9	TRBJ1-1	-	TRBD1	CASSPDQGADTEAFF	TGTGCCAGCAGCCCAGACCAGGGGGCGGACACTGAAGCTTTCTTT
TRBV4-1	TRBJ2-1	-	-	CASSQDGNNEQFF	TGCGCCAGCAGCCAAGATGGGAACAATGAGCAGTTCTTC
TRBV19	TRBJ2-3	-	TRBD2	CASSIEGGLDTQYF	TGTGCCAGTAGTATAGAGGGAGGGTTAGATACGCAGTATTTT
TRBV27	TRBJ1-6	-	-	CASSLLRGDSPLHF	TGTGCCAGCAGTTTATTAAGGGGTGATTCACCCCTCCACTTT
TRBV9	TRBJ2-2	-	-	CASSGYTGELFF	TGTGCCAGCAGCGGTTACACCGGGGAGCTGTTTTTT
TRBV20-1	TRBJ1-5	-	-	CSASGGFGPQHF	TGCAGTGCTAGTGGCGGCTTTGGACCCCAGCATTTT
TRBV2	TRBJ2-1	-	-	CASTEGLGGNEQFF	TGTGCCAGCACGGAGGGGCTGGGAGGCAATGAGCAGTTCTTC
TRBV30	TRBJ1-3	-	-	CAWSPARTNSGNTIYF	TGTGCCTGGAGCCCCGCCAGGACAAATTCTGGAAACACCATATATTTT
TRBV18	TRBJ2-7	-	TRBD1	CASSPTVTGGSSYEQYF	TGTGCCAGCTCACCAACTGTAACAGGGGGGAGCTCCTACGAGCAGTACTTC
TRBV5-1	TRBJ2-1	once	-	CASSGSGLSYNEQFF	TGCGCCAGCAGCGGAAGTGGGCTCTCCTACAATGAGCAGTTCTTC
TRBV7-6	TRBJ2-5	-	-	CASSLVGGGGAGSETQYF	TGTGCCAGCAGCTTAGTTGGAGGGGGGGGAGCAGGTTCAGAGACCCAGTACTTC
TRBV7-2	TRBJ2-2	few	-	CASAERPLTGELFF	TGTGCCAGTGCAGAGAGACCCCTAACCGGGGAGCTGTTTTTT
TRBV5-1	TRBJ1-3	-	-	CASSLAGAAGNTIYF	TGCGCCAGCAGCTTGGCGGGGGCCGCAGGAAACACCATATATTTT
TRBV4-1	TRBJ2-1	-	TRBD2	CASSRGLAGVGSYNEQFF	TGCGCCAGCAGCCGCGGACTAGCGGGAGTTGGATCCTACAATGAGCAGTTCTTC
TRBV18	TRBJ2-2	-	-	CASSGAAGVDTGELFF	TGTGCCAGCTCAGGGGCCGCAGGGGTAGACACCGGGGAGCTGTTTTTT
TRBV6-5	TRBJ1-4	-	-	CASKGSNEKLFF	TGTGCCAGCAAAGGGTCGAATGAAAAACTGTTTTTT
TRBV7-3	TRBJ2-3	-	TRBD2	CASSLGLAGFPLTQYF	TGTGCCAGCAGCTTAGGACTAGCGGGGTTTCCTCTTACGCAGTATTTT